This TCR beta chain was sequenced for a study of blood T cell repertoires in COVID-19. After removal of 5 bases from V and 0 bases from J, the junction contained 10 bases not matched to a gene. The V gene's germline CDR1 is SGHAT and CDR2 FQNNGV. This CDR3 region has 17 residues. Per the original data handling: Quantification of nucleated cells was approximated via reference gene primer amplification. TCRdb keeps only in-frame clones here, not all; method: immunoSEQ multiplex PCR. V and J calls and clone size are given by that table; D and trimming were obtained from the DNA. The sample has 80,000 or so clones, roughly 86% seen once.

The receptor's source is a woman aged 60 to 75 with acute or convalescent COVID-19. The sample taken for sequencing was peripheral blood. J is TRBJ2-3 and V is TRBV11-2; 8 nucleotides agree with TRBD2. The CDR3 nucleotides read TGTGCCAGCAGCCCTAGCTCCGGGACTAGGAGCACAGATACGCAGTATTTT. Translation: CASSPSSGTRSTDTQYF.